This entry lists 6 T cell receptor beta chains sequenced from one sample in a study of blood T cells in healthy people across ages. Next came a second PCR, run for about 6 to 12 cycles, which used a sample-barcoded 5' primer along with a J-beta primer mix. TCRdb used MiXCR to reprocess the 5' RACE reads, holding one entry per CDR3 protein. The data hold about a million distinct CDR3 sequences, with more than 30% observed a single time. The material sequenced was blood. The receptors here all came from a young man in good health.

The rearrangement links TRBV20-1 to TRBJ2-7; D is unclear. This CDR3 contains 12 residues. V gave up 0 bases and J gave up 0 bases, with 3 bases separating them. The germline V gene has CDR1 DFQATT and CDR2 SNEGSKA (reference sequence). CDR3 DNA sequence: TGCAGTGCTAGAGAGCTCTCCTACGAGCAGTACTTC. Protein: CSARELSYEQYF.

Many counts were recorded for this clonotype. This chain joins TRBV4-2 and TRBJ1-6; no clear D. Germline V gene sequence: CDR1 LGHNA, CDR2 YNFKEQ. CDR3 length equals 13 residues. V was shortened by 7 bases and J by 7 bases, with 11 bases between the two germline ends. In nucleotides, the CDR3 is TGTGCCAGCAAGGCCAATGGAAATTCACCCCTCCACTTT. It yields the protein CASKANGNSPLHF.

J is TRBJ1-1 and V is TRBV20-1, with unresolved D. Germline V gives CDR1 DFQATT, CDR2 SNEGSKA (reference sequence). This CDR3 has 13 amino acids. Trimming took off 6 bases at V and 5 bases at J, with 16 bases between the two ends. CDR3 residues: CSAPGGVRTEAFF. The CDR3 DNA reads TGCAGTGCCCCCGGCGGTGTGAGAACTGAAGCTTTCTTT.

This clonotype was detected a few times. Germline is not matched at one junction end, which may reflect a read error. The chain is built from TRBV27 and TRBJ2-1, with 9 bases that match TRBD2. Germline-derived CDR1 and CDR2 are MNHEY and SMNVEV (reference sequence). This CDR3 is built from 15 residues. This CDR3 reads CASSPVAGAYIEQFF. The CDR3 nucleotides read TGTGCCAGCAGTCCCGTAGCGGGGGCCTACATTGAGCAGTTCTTC.

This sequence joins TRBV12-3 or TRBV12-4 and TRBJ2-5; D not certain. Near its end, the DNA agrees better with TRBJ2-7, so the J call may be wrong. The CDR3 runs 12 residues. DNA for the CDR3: TGTGCCAGCAGTCCCACAGCCTCCGAGCAGTACTTC. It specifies CASSPTASEQYF.

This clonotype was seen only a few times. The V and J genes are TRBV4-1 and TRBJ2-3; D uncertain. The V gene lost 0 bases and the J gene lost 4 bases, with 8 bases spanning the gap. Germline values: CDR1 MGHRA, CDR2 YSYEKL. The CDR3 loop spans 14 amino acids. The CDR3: CASSQDGRSDTQYF. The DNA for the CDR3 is TGCGCCAGCAGCCAAGACGGGCGTTCAGATACGCAGTATTTT.